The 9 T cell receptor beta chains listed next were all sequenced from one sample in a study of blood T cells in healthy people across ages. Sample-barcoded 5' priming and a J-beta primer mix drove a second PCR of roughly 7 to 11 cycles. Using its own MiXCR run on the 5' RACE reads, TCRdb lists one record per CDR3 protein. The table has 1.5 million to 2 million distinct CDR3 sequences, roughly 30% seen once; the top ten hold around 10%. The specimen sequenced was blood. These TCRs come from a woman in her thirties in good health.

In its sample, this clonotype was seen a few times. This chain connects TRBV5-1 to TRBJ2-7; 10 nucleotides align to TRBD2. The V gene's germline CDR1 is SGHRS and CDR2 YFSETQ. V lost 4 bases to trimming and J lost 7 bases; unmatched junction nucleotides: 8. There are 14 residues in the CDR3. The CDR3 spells CASSKGLASGEQYF. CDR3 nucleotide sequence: TGCGCCAGCAGCAAGGGACTAGCGTCAGGGGAGCAGTACTTC.

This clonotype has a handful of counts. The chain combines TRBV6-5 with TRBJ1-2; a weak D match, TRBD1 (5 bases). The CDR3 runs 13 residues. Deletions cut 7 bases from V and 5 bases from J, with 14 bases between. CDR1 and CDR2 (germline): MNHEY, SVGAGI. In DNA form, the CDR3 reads TGTGCCAGCAAACGGGGGGGAGAATATGGCTACACCTTC. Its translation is CASKRGGEYGYTF.

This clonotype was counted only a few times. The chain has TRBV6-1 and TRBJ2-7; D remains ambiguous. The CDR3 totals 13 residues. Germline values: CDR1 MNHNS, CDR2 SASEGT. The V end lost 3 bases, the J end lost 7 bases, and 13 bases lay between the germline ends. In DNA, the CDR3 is TGTGCCAGCAGTGACCAAAGTGGGTGGGAGCAGTACTTC. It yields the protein CASSDQSGWEQYF.

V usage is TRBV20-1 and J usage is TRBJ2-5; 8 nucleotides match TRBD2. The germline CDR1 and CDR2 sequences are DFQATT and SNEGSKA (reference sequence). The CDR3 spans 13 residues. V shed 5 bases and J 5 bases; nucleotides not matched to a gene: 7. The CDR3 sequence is CSAVAGTEETQYF. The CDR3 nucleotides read TGCAGTGCTGTAGCGGGGACGGAGGAGACCCAGTACTTC.

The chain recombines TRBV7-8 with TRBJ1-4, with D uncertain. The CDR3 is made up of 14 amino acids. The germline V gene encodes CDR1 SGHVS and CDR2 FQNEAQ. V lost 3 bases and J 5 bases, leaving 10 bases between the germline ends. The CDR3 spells CASSLTALNEKLFF. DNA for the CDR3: TGTGCCAGCAGCTTGACGGCGCTGAATGAAAAACTGTTTTTT.

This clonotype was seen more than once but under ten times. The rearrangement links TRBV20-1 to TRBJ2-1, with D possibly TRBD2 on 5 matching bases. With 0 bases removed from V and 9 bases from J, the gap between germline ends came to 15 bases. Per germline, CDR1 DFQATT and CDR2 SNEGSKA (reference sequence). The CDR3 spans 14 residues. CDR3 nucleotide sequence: TGCAGTGCTAGAGATAATAGGCGGGCTAGTGAGCAGTTCTTC. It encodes CSARDNRRASEQFF.

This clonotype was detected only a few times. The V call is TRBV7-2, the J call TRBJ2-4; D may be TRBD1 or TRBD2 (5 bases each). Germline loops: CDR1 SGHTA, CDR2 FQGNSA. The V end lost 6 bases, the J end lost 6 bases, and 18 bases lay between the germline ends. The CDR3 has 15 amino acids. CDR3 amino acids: CASRSGSQRGNIQYF. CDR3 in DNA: TGTGCCAGCAGGTCAGGGAGTCAGAGGGGAAACATTCAGTACTTC.

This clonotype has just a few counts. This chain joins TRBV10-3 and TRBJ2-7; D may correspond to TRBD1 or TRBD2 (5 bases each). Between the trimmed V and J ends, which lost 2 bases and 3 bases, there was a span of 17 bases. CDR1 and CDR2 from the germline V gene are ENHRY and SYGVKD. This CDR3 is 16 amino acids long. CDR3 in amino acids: CAISEASGSGDYEQYF. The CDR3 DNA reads TGTGCCATCAGTGAGGCCTCAGGGAGTGGGGACTACGAGCAGTACTTC.

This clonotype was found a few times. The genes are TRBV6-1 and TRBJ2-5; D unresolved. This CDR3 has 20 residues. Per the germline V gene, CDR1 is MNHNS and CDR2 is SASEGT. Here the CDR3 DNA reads TGTTCCGCTGTCAAGTCCAGTTCTACGGGCTCTCGGAGAATGACGGAGACCCAGTACTTC. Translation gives CSAVKSSSTGSRRMTETQYF.